The TCR beta chain under discussion was sequenced for a study of T cells in localized non-small cell lung cancer. Whole-study results and caveats: Within adjacent lung there appeared a median around 57 of the top 100 tumor clones. The tumor had only one region sequenced, so heterogeneity remains possible.

Regarding this clone: Its matching antigen is unknown.

V lost 5 bases to trimming and J lost 0 bases, with 12 bases between them. The CDR3 covers 15 residues. Germline V lookup: CDR1 SGHDN, CDR2 FVKESK. The assay was immunoSEQ multiplex PCR, and TCRdb's table has in-frame clones only and misses some. The table records about 48,000 clones, around three quarters of them present only once. Sequences were derived from peripheral blood, sampled before any cancer treatment. The origin of this receptor is a man aged 35 to 69 with stage I squamous cell lung carcinoma. The chain couples TRBV14 to TRBJ2-3, with D possibly matching TRBD1 (6 bases). The CDR3 DNA reads TGTGCCAGCAGCGCACAGGGTTTGAGCACAGATACGCAGTATTTT. Its translation is CASSAQGLSTDTQYF.